The 9 T cell receptor beta chains below come from one sample, sequenced in a study of shared clonotypes between healthy human individuals. Measured with immunoSEQ multiplex PCR; TCRdb has only the in-frame clones, and not every one. The data contain 1.6 million or so clones, roughly 95% of them singletons. Material: naive CD4+ T cells sorted from blood. Documented subset: CD45RA+ positively selected. The source is a man younger than 40 in good health.

The chain carries TRBV11-3 and TRBJ2-3; a possible D gene is TRBD1 (6 bases). CDR1 SGHNT and CDR2 YENEEA come from the germline V gene. This CDR3 is 14 amino acids long. Trimming shortened V by 4 bases and J by 1 base, and 9 bases separated the two germline ends. The CDR3 DNA sequence: TGTGCCAGCAGCTCAGGGGTGGGCACAGATACGCAGTATTTT. This sequence encodes CASSSGVGTDTQYF.

The chain joins TRBV19 to TRBJ1-5; no reliable D call. Germline V gives CDR1 LNHDA, CDR2 SQIVND (reference sequence). V gave up 3 bases and J gave up 4 bases, with 10 bases separating them. The CDR3 totals 14 residues. The chain's CDR3 is CASSIAHQNQPQHF. In nucleotides, the CDR3 is TGTGCCAGTAGTATTGCCCATCAGAATCAGCCCCAGCATTTT.

This chain connects TRBV5-4 to TRBJ2-1; 8 bases fit TRBD2. CDR3 size: 15 residues. Germline CDR1 is SGHNT and CDR2 is YYREEE (reference sequence). V lost 0 bases, J lost 9 bases, and 8 bases stayed unmatched. The CDR3 is CASSLGSGSRGEQFF. CDR3 bases: TGTGCCAGCAGCTTGGGGAGCGGGAGTCGTGGTGAGCAGTTCTTC.

Points on this clone: Other DNA sequences in the same sample also yield this CDR3. The chain uses TRBV29-1 and TRBJ2-7; the match to TRBD2 covers 13 bases. Looked up from germline, CDR1 is SQVTM and CDR2 is ANQGSEA. Trimming at V came to 6 bases and at J to 3 bases, leaving 5 bases not matched to a gene. This CDR3 comprises 14 residues. The CDR3 is CSVGGLAGNYEQYF. The CDR3 coding sequence is TGCAGCGTGGGGGGACTAGCGGGAAACTACGAGCAGTACTTC.

The chain recombines TRBV11-3 with TRBJ2-1; the D gene is possibly TRBD2 (5 bases). Trimming took off 5 bases at V and 6 bases at J, with 11 bases between the two ends. From germline, CDR1 is SGHNT and CDR2 YENEEA. The CDR3 consists of 13 residues. CDR3 sequence: CASSAGGPNEQFF. The CDR3 DNA reads as TGTGCCAGCAGCGCGGGTGGCCCCAATGAGCAGTTCTTC.

This rearrangement joins TRBV18 to TRBJ2-7, with D possibly matching TRBD1 (6 bases). Trimming stripped 3 bases from V and 4 bases from J, with 16 bases between. Germline CDR1 and CDR2: KGHSH and LQKENI. The CDR3 is made up of 15 amino acids. The CDR3 DNA is TGTGCCAGCTCACCCTTGGGACATACGTCGTACGAGCAGTACTTC. Translation: CASSPLGHTSYEQYF. The variable domain in full, completed from reference TRBV18 and TRBJ2-7, reads NAGVMQNPRHLVRRRGQEARLRCSPMKGHSHVYWYRQLPEEGLKFMVYLQKENIIDESGMPKERFSAEFPKEGPSILRIQQVVRGDSAAYFCASSPLGHTSYEQYFGPGTRLTVT.

This clone was picked up one time. The chain carries TRBV14 and TRBJ1-1; D uncertain. The germline gives CDR1 SGHDN, CDR2 FVKESK. Trimming left V 3 bases short and J 7 bases short, with 12 bases between. The CDR3 runs to 13 residues. CDR3 bases: TGTGCCAGCAGCCATGAACCCTTCGGTGAAGCTTTCTTT. Its protein product is CASSHEPFGEAFF.

The chain recombines TRBV6-6 with TRBJ2-7; 8 bases align to TRBD1. Germline CDR1 MNHNY, CDR2 SVGAGI (reference sequence). The CDR3 is made up of 13 amino acids. V lost 4 bases to trimming and J lost 10 bases; unmatched junction nucleotides: 9. CDR3 sequence (DNA): TGTGCCAGCAGTTCCGACAGGGGAAAAACCCAGTACTTC. This gives the protein CASSSDRGKTQYF.

This clone was seen just once. The chain carries TRBV2 and TRBJ2-7; D unclear. The CDR3 loop spans 15 amino acids. V was trimmed by 4 bases and J by 0 bases, leaving 13 bases between them. Germline V gives CDR1 SNHLY, CDR2 FYNNEI. The CDR3 nucleotides read TGTGCCAGCAGTGCCGACAAACCAAACTCCTACGAGCAGTACTTC. Amino acids: CASSADKPNSYEQYF.